This TCR beta chain was obtained from a study of CD8 T cells in Susac syndrome. CD8+ and CD4+ T cells from blood underwent TCR beta sequencing. Reverse transcription of about 0.5 to 1 ug RNA was carried out with random hexamers. Amplification of TCR beta CDR3 by immunoSEQ multiplex PCR spanned 54 Vbeta and 13 Jbeta. MiXCR was run by TCRdb on the immunoSEQ multiplex PCR reads, yielding one entry per CDR3 protein. The table lists more than 150,000 distinct CDR3 sequences, around 94% of them singletons, with more than 0.12% in the top ten. The TCR was taken from a human donor in good health. The material sequenced was CD4+ T cells from PBMCs.

For the CDR3, the DNA is TGCAGTGCTAGATCAGCAGGCCGTTACACAGATACGCAGTATTTT. Encoded protein: CSARSAGRYTDTQYF. This rearrangement joins TRBV20-1 to TRBJ2-3; unclear D gene. The V and J ends lost 2 bases and 2 bases respectively, with 14 bases between them. This CDR3 is 15 amino acids long. From germline, CDR1 is DFQATT and CDR2 SNEGSKA (reference sequence).